These 14 T cell receptor beta chains share one sample of origin, sequenced in a study of blood T cells in healthy people across ages. Using a J-beta primer mix together with a sample-barcoded 5' primer, a second PCR was run for roughly 7 to 12 cycles. TCRdb ran MiXCR on the 5' RACE reads and lists one entry per CDR3 protein. Of about 1.4 million distinct CDR3 sequences detected, 59% appear once; the ten largest clones hold 5.5% to 8%. The specimen was blood. The receptors were gathered from a man between 18 and 35 years old in good health.

This clonotype occurred a few times. This chain uses TRBV29-1 with TRBJ1-4; D might be TRBD1 (5 bases). The ends were cut back, 5 bases at V and 14 bases at J, with 21 bases in the middle. Germline lookup yields CDR1 SQVTM and CDR2 ANQGSEA. The CDR3 contains 13 residues. The CDR3 nucleotides are TGCAGCGTTTCCACCCCCGGGGCAGATCGGCTGTTTTTT. Encoded protein: CSVSTPGADRLFF.

The chain couples TRBV2 to TRBJ2-1, with TRBD2 matching 11 bases. This CDR3 has 16 amino acids. CDR1 is SNHLY and CDR2 is FYNNEI in the germline V gene. Unmatched junction bases numbered 9, after V lost 3 bases and J lost 8 bases. The CDR3: CASSELAGGSVDEQFF. The CDR3 region has the DNA TGTGCCAGCAGTGAGTTAGCGGGAGGGAGCGTCGATGAGCAGTTCTTC.

This clonotype was detected a few times. The V and J genes are TRBV4-1 and TRBJ2-7; maybe TRBD2 (5 bases). Trimming took off 0 bases at V and 3 bases at J, with 15 bases between the two ends. Germline CDR1 is MGHRA and CDR2 is YSYEKL. CDR3 length: 16 residues. CDR3 in DNA: TGCGCCAGCAGCCAAGAGAGGAGCGGAAACTACTACGAGCAGTACTTC. Its protein product is CASSQERSGNYYEQYF.

This clonotype turned up a few times. The chain employs TRBV29-1 and TRBJ2-3, with 7 bases identical to TRBD1. V dropped 3 bases and J dropped 2; count of bases not matched to a gene: 5. The CDR3 is 14 residues long. In germline, CDR1 is SQVTM, CDR2 ANQGSEA. The CDR3 region is CSVEVGTDTDTQYF. The CDR3 nucleotides are TGCAGCGTTGAGGTAGGGACAGACACAGATACGCAGTATTTT.

This sequence joins TRBV29-1 and TRBJ1-3; the D gene is possibly TRBD1 (5 bases). Germline CDR1 reads SQVTM; CDR2 reads ANQGSEA. The CDR3 is 15 amino acids. Trimming took 6 bases from V and 0 from J, leaving 15 bases between them. The CDR3, as DNA: TGCAGCGTCAGGTCGGACATTACCTCTGGAAACACCATATATTTT. It codes for CSVRSDITSGNTIYF.

This clonotype was counted a few times. The gene calls are TRBV10-2 and TRBJ1-2; weak D call: TRBD1 (6 bases). Germline V CDR1 and CDR2: WSHSY, SAAADI. The length of the CDR3 is 17 residues. Trimming shortened V by 3 bases and J by 2 bases, and 19 bases separated the two germline ends. CDR3 amino acids: CASSEGGVTPWNYGYTF. In DNA, the CDR3 is TGCGCCAGCAGTGAAGGGGGTGTCACCCCATGGAACTATGGCTACACCTTC.

The chain joins TRBV7-8 to TRBJ2-3, with D hard to call. The CDR3 extends over 13 amino acids. Germline CDR1 SGHVS, CDR2 FQNEAQ. Trimming pared 7 bases from V and 2 bases from J, leaving 10 bases between. CDR3 region: CASTVGPTDTQYF. The CDR3 nucleotides are TGTGCCAGCACCGTAGGGCCCACAGATACGCAGTATTTT. Complete variable domain (other parts from reference TRBV7-8 and TRBJ2-3): GAGVSQSPRYKVAKRGQDVALRCDPISGHVSLFWYQQALGQGPEFLTYFQNEAQLDKSGLPSDRFFAERPEGSVSTLKIQRTQQEDSAVYLCASTVGPTDTQYFGPGTRLTVL.

The genes are TRBV2 and TRBJ2-1; 9 nucleotides agree with TRBD1. Trimming cost V 2 bases and J 10 bases; bases outside gene matches: 6. Per the germline V gene, CDR1 is SNHLY and CDR2 is FYNNEI. CDR3 length equals 14 residues. The CDR3 sequence is CASSETGQGNEQFF. For the CDR3, the DNA is TGTGCCAGCAGTGAAACCGGACAGGGGAACGAGCAGTTCTTC.

The rearrangement uses TRBV20-1 and TRBJ2-4; D is undetermined. Matching the DNA end better, TRBJ2-7 makes the J call doubtful. CDR3 length: 14 amino acids. Germline values: CDR1 DFQATT, CDR2 SNEGSKA (reference sequence). As DNA, the CDR3 is TGCAGTGCTAGAATGGACCCGGTTATCTACGAGCAGTACTTC. It is translated as CSARMDPVIYEQYF.

The chain couples TRBV11-2 to TRBJ2-3; 9 positions agree with TRBD2. The CDR3 has 19 amino acids. V trimming: 0 bases; J trimming: 3 bases; junction bases outside the gene matches: 13. Germline CDR1 is SGHAT and CDR2 is FQNNGV. In nucleotides, the CDR3 is TGTGCCAGCAGCTTAGATCTGTGGGGAGAGCGGGGGGTAACAGATACGCAGTATTTT. As protein: CASSLDLWGERGVTDTQYF.

This chain connects TRBV5-1 to TRBJ1-6; D remains ambiguous. Trimming pared 5 bases from V and 7 bases from J, leaving 16 bases between. This CDR3 comprises 15 residues. Germline V CDR1 and CDR2: SGHRS, YFSETQ. The CDR3 loop reads CASRAGGERNSPLHF. In DNA form, the CDR3 reads TGCGCCAGCAGGGCTGGCGGGGAACGCAATTCACCCCTCCACTTT.

This clonotype was recorded only once. V is TRBV5-1 and J is TRBJ1-1; TRBD1 matches at 8 bases. V trimming: 0 bases; J trimming: 4 bases; junction bases outside the gene matches: 5. The CDR3 is 15 residues long. CDR1 and CDR2 from the germline V gene are SGHRS and YFSETQ. The CDR3 DNA follows: TGCGCCAGCAGCTTGGAGGGGACAGGTACCACTGAAGCTTTCTTT. Its protein product is CASSLEGTGTTEAFF.

This chain uses TRBV6-6 with TRBJ2-5; 8 nucleotides line up with TRBD1. The J call is uncertain, as TRBJ2-7 better fits the DNA end. Germline-derived CDR1 and CDR2 are MNHNY and SVGAGI (reference sequence). This CDR3 contains 15 residues. DNA for the CDR3: TGTGCCAGCAGTTACGGCAGGGGGCTCTCCTACGAGCAGTACTTC. It is translated as CASSYGRGLSYEQYF.

The genes are TRBV30 and TRBJ1-2; 9 bases agree with TRBD1. Germline CDR1 and CDR2: GTSNPN and SVGIG (reference sequence). V lost 5 bases, J lost 2 bases, and 3 bases stayed unmatched. This CDR3 contains 13 residues. CDR3 coding DNA: TGTGCCTGGCAAGACAGGGGGAACTATGGCTACACCTTC. Its protein is CAWQDRGNYGYTF.